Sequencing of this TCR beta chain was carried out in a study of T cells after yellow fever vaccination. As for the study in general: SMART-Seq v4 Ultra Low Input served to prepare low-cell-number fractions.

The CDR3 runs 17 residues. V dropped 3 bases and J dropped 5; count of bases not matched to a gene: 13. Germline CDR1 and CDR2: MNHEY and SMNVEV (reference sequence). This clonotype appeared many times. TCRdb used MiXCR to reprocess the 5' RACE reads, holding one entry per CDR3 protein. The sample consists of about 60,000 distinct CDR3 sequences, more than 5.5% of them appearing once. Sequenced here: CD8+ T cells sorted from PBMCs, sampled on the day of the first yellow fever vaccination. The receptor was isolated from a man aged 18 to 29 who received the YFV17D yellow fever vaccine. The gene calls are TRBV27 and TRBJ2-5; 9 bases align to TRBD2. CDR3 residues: CASSFFFPSGVNETQYF. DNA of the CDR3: TGTGCCAGCAGTTTCTTCTTCCCTAGCGGGGTGAATGAGACCCAGTACTTC.